This TCR beta chain was found in a study of T cells in Graves' hyperthyroidism and ophthalmopathy. Amplified TCR beta CDR3 regions came from RNA transcripts. First-round RT-PCR of the TCR CDR3 relied on the HTBI primer set. TCRdb independently ran MiXCR on the multiplex PCR reads; one entry per CDR3 protein. Among about 350,000 distinct CDR3 sequences, approximately 14% were seen once, and the ten largest hold just under 25%. Trimming pared 5 bases from V and 0 bases from J, leaving 13 bases between. Germline assignment: CDR1 MDHEN and CDR2 SYDVKM. There are 15 residues in the CDR3. Sequencing was performed on blood. This sequence was found in a woman in her twenties or thirties with Graves' hyperthyroidism. The rearrangement links TRBV28 to TRBJ2-5; D ambiguous. The CDR3 protein is CASSPGRLYQETQYF. DNA of the CDR3: TGTGCCAGCAGTCCAGGACGGCTGTACCAAGAGACCCAGTACTTC. The variable domain in full, with the rest retrieved from reference TRBV28 and TRBJ2-5, is DVKVTQSSRYLVKRTGEKVFLECVQDMDHENMFWYRQDPGLGLRLIYFSYDVKMKEKGDIPEGYSVSREKKERFSLILESASTNQTSMYLCASSPGRLYQETQYFGPGTRLLVL.